The clone carrying this TCR beta chain was counted only a few times. Per the authors' pipeline: How many nucleated cells were present was estimated from reference gene primer amplification. Sequenced by immunoSEQ multiplex PCR; TCRdb stores in-frame clones only, minus some. Clone size and the V and J calls come from that table; the DNA yielded D and trimming. The data hold around 200,000 clones, with approximately 89% observed a single time. These data come from a study of blood T cell repertoires in COVID-19. The overall study: From T cells, B-cell-depleted T cells, or PBMCs came the material, which was cDNA or gDNA.

This CDR3 contains 15 residues. Trimming shortened V by 1 base and J by 3 bases, and 13 bases separated the two germline ends. Germline V gives CDR1 SGHAT, CDR2 FQNNGV. Participants' own reports of clinical history determined their cohort assignment. Symptom resolution, clearance, or two negative PCRs marked donors in Cohort 3 as recovered. This TCR came from a woman between 18 and 29 years old who had recovered from COVID-19. The sequenced sample consisted of PBMCs or T cells enriched from blood (not recorded which). The V and J genes are TRBV11-2 and TRBJ2-7; D perhaps matches TRBD2 (5 bases). CDR3 nucleotides: TGTGCCAGCAGCTTAGTGGCCCAGCGGAGCTACGAGCAGTACTTC. This encodes CASSLVAQRSYEQYF.